This TCR beta chain was obtained from a study of blood T cells in healthy people across ages. A sample-barcoded 5' primer and a J-beta primer mix were used in a second PCR of roughly 6 to 11 cycles. Using its own MiXCR run on the 5' RACE reads, TCRdb lists one record per CDR3 protein. The sample shows 1 million or so distinct CDR3 sequences, approximately 25% of them seen only once. The CDR3 length is 16 residues. Germline values: CDR1 MNHEY, CDR2 SMNVEV (reference sequence). V was clipped by 1 base and J by 7 bases, with 20 bases between them. This clonotype was observed a handful of times. Its antigen is not identified. Study-level findings and limits: Shifts in expanded clonotypes may have been confounded by donor CMV status, which was unknown.

Separately, the same data were catalogued under a study of T cells of mothers and their children. As that study records: No T cell clones of persistent microchimeric origin were detected.

The clonotype was recovered from a girl aged 2-15 years in good health. This chain joins TRBV27 and TRBJ2-7, with D perhaps TRBD1 or TRBD2 (5 bases each). Material: blood. For the CDR3, the DNA is TGTGCCAGCAGTTTATTGCCCGGACGAGGGGCGGAGGAGCAGTACTTC. Translated, it gives CASSLLPGRGAEEQYF.